The clone carrying this TCR beta chain was counted a few times. Its antigen is currently unknown. Germline CDR1 is SGHNT and CDR2 is YYREEE (reference sequence). V was pared by 4 bases and J by 5 bases, with 7 bases of the junction left unmatched. This CDR3 is 15 amino acids long. The data derive from a study of beta chain features in type 1 diabetes. Findings of the study overall: For type 1 diabetes patients, VDJ junctions showed fewer insertions and more deletions. Shorter TCRB CDR3s, moderately but significantly so, were found in Type 1 diabetes patients in all four CD4+ subsets.

All of the isolated RNA was reverse transcribed, so expressed TCRB transcripts were sequenced. Only in-frame clones appear in the TCRdb table, and some are missing; sequencing was by immunoSEQ multiplex PCR. This table holds 150,000 or so clones, 8% to 9.5% found once. This TCR was sampled from a young woman with type 1 diabetes. The specimen sequenced was central memory CD4+ T cells from blood. The gene calls are TRBV5-4 and TRBJ2-2; 8 bases map to TRBD1. The CDR3 DNA is TGTGCCAGCAGCCCAAGGACAGGGCCGACCGGGGAGCTGTTTTTT. This encodes CASSPRTGPTGELFF.